The 22 T cell receptor beta chains listed next were all sequenced from one sample in a study of identical twins. Each CDR3 protein is one row after TCRdb ran MiXCR on the 5' RACE reads. Among about 890,000 distinct CDR3 sequences listed, 9% to 15% were seen once. The data were also submitted as part of a second study, on yellow fever vaccine responses in identical twins.

The sample consisted of PBMCs. Receptors originate from a woman aged 18-29 years in good health.

The sample holds many counts of this clonotype. This chain uses TRBV29-1 with TRBJ1-2, with D unresolved. Germline values: CDR1 SQVTM, CDR2 ANQGSEA. V shed 0 bases and J shed 8 bases, with 10 bases lying between them. The CDR3 sequence is 12 residues long. CDR3 DNA: TGCAGCGTTGAAGACGGTGCTAGGGGCTACACCTTC. This encodes CSVEDGARGYTF.

The chain recombines TRBV5-1 with TRBJ1-5; 10 positions match TRBD1. The germline V gene has CDR1 SGHRS and CDR2 YFSETQ. With V trimmed by 0 bases and J by 2 bases, 8 bases remained unmatched. CDR3 length: 18 residues. In DNA, the CDR3 is TGCGCCAGCAGCTTGGGTGACAGGGGGCGAGAAGGCAATCAGCCCCAGCATTTT. This gives the protein CASSLGDRGREGNQPQHF.

This clonotype has a handful of counts. The J gene is TRBJ2-1, the V gene TRBV7-3; 9 bases match TRBD2. The CDR3 has 16 amino acids. With V trimmed by 4 bases and J by 2 bases, 6 bases remained unmatched. The germline CDR1 and CDR2 sequences are SGHTA and FQGTGA. CDR3 sequence (DNA): TGTGCCAGCAGCTCCGTAGCGGGAGCCGCCTACAATGAGCAGTTCTTC. Protein: CASSSVAGAAYNEQFF.

CDR3 protein: CASTERGPHNEQFF. In DNA, the CDR3 is TGTGCCAGCACCGAAAGGGGGCCTCACAATGAGCAGTTCTTC. J is TRBJ2-1 and V is TRBV12-3 or TRBV12-4, with 7 bases lining up with TRBD1. This CDR3 comprises 14 residues. J was trimmed by 5 bases and V by 7 bases; bases with no gene match: 8.

This clonotype was counted between two and nine times. This chain joins TRBV7-2 and TRBJ2-2; D possibly corresponds to TRBD2 (5 bases). Germline V CDR1 and CDR2: SGHTA, FQGNSA. The CDR3 runs to 16 residues. The V end was cut by 3 bases, the J end by 0 bases, with 11 bases between. CDR3 sequence reads: CASSFLGVSNTGELFF. The CDR3 DNA reads TGTGCCAGCAGCTTCCTCGGGGTCTCGAACACCGGGGAGCTGTTTTTT.

The chain carries TRBV20-1 and TRBJ2-1; TRBD1 matches at 9 bases. With 5 bases clipped from V and 4 bases from J, the junction kept 21 bases outside the gene matches. This CDR3 region has 19 residues. Germline V CDR1 and CDR2: DFQATT, SNEGSKA (reference sequence). As DNA, the CDR3 is TGCAGTGCTGTAGTAGGGGGACAGGGACAGATCGGGAATTACAATGAGCAGTTCTTC. It yields the protein CSAVVGGQGQIGNYNEQFF.

The chain is built from TRBV11-2 and TRBJ2-1; 9 bases match TRBD2. J was trimmed by 7 bases and V by 3 bases; bases with no gene match: 16. The germline V gene encodes CDR1 SGHAT and CDR2 FQNNGV. This CDR3 has 18 residues. CDR3 protein: CASSFPDPGTSRPNEQFF. The CDR3 bases are TGTGCCAGCAGCTTTCCTGACCCCGGGACTAGCCGGCCAAATGAGCAGTTCTTC.

The chain recombines TRBV10-3 with TRBJ2-5, with 7 bases identical to TRBD2. The CDR3 is 13 residues long. CDR1 is ENHRY and CDR2 is SYGVKD in the germline V gene. The junction had 7 bases not matched to a gene; V was cut back by 7 bases and J by 5 bases. CDR3: CAITSGEGETQYF. Written as DNA, the CDR3 is TGTGCCATCACCAGCGGGGAGGGCGAGACCCAGTACTTC.

Only a few counts were recorded for this clonotype. The CDR3 region has the DNA TGTGCCATCAGTGAGTCGGGAGCGGGAGGGCCACGAGAGCAGTTCTTC. It is translated as CAISESGAGGPREQFF. The rearrangement uses TRBV10-3 and TRBJ2-1; 10 bases fit TRBD2. The length of the CDR3 is 16 residues. Trimming took 0 bases from V and 10 from J; bases not matched to a gene: 9. CDR1 and CDR2 from the germline V gene are ENHRY and SYGVKD.

The table lists this clonotype with a few counts. This chain uses TRBV2 with TRBJ2-5, with 11 bases fitting TRBD2. Trimming cost V 0 bases and J 6 bases; bases outside gene matches: 9. Germline assignment: CDR1 SNHLY and CDR2 FYNNEI. The CDR3 has 17 residues. CDR3 DNA: TGTGCCAGCAGTGAAGCCCGAACGACTAGCGGGGCGAAGACCCAGTACTTC. Translated: CASSEARTTSGAKTQYF.

In this sample, this clonotype turned up a few times. The genes are TRBV7-6 and TRBJ2-3; 13 bases line up with TRBD2. Germline V gives CDR1 SGHVS, CDR2 FNYEAQ. Losses at the gene ends were 5 bases for V and 2 bases for J; bases not matched to a gene: 10. There are 18 residues in the CDR3. CDR3 nucleotides: TGTGCCAGCAGCCGCGGACTAGCGGGAGATGGGGTCACAGATACGCAGTATTTT. This translates into CASSRGLAGDGVTDTQYF. The whole variable domain, filled in from reference TRBV7-6 and TRBJ2-3, reads GAGVSQSPRYKVTKRGQDVALRCDPISGHVSLYWYRQALGQGPEFLTYFNYEAQQDKSGLPNDRFSAERPEGSISTLTIQRTEQRDSAMYRCASSRGLAGDGVTDTQYFGPGTRLTVL.

This clonotype was detected many times. This chain joins TRBV5-1 and TRBJ2-1; no reliable D call. The germline V gene encodes CDR1 SGHRS and CDR2 YFSETQ. The CDR3 extends over 15 amino acids. With 0 bases removed from V and 2 bases from J, the gap between germline ends came to 9 bases. The CDR3 DNA reads as TGCGCCAGCAGCTTGGGAAGTGACACCTACAATGAGCAGTTCTTC. Translated, it gives CASSLGSDTYNEQFF.

This clonotype was counted at least ten times. One end of the junction varies from germline; a read error may be responsible. V gene TRBV5-1 combines with J gene TRBJ2-7, with D possibly called TRBD1 or TRBD2 (5 bases each). This CDR3 is 13 amino acids long. Germline assignment: CDR1 SGHRS and CDR2 YFSETQ. CDR3 sequence (DNA): TGTGCCAGCAGCCCGGGACGAGGCTACGAGCAGTACTTC. Protein product: CASSPGRGYEQYF. Using reference TRBV5-1 and TRBJ2-7 for the parts outside the CDR3, the full variable domain is KAGVTQTPRYLIKTRGQQVTLSCSPISGHRSVSWYQQTPGQGLQFLFEYFSETQRNKGNFPGRFSGRQFSNSRSEMNVSTLELGDSALYLCASSPGRGYEQYFGPGTRLTVT.

This clonotype turned up a few times. V usage is TRBV5-5 and J usage is TRBJ2-5, with TRBD1 matching over 9 bases. Germline V gene lookup returns CDR1 SGHKS and CDR2 YYEKEE (reference sequence). J was trimmed by 3 bases and V by 2 bases; bases with no gene match: 8. The CDR3 is made up of 16 amino acids. This CDR3 reads CASSFRATGGEETQYF. The CDR3 DNA follows: TGTGCCAGCAGCTTCAGGGCAACAGGGGGCGAAGAGACCCAGTACTTC.

In this sample, this clonotype turned up a few times. The chain recombines TRBV12-3 or TRBV12-4 with TRBJ1-2; the D is unclear. The germline V and J ends were trimmed by 4 bases and 7 bases, with 16 bases remaining between them. The CDR3 is 14 amino acids. The CDR3 spells CASSSEPHQSGYTF. CDR3 in DNA: TGTGCCAGCAGTTCCGAACCCCATCAGAGTGGCTACACCTTC.

The chain is built from TRBV15 and TRBJ1-2, with a tentative D call TRBD1 (5 bases). Germline CDR1 and CDR2: LNHNV and YYDKDF (reference sequence). The CDR3 spans 14 residues. The V gene lost 5 bases and the J gene lost 7 bases, with 17 bases spanning the gap. CDR3 protein: CATSLNRDFAGYTF. DNA for the CDR3: TGTGCCACCAGCTTGAACCGGGACTTCGCTGGCTACACCTTC. Complete variable domain (other parts from reference TRBV15 and TRBJ1-2): DAMVIQNPRYQVTQFGKPVTLSCSQTLNHNVMYWYQQKSSQAPKLLFHYYDKDFNNEADTPDNFQSRRPNTSFCFLDIRSPGLGDTAMYLCATSLNRDFAGYTFGSGTRLTVV.

This chain joins TRBV5-1 and TRBJ2-1, with D tentatively TRBD1 (5 bases). Germline lookup yields CDR1 SGHRS and CDR2 YFSETQ. V dropped 4 bases and J dropped 5 bases, with 16 bases sitting between them. The CDR3 covers 15 residues. The CDR3 loop is CASSPRVLGNNEQFF. CDR3 in DNA: TGCGCCAGCAGCCCCAGGGTTCTCGGAAACAATGAGCAGTTCTTC.

This clonotype occurred many times. This chain links TRBV5-1 with TRBJ2-5, with TRBD1 as a possible D gene (6 bases). Trimming removed 4 bases from V and 2 bases from J, with 9 bases in between. This CDR3 spans 13 amino acids. Germline V lookup: CDR1 SGHRS, CDR2 YFSETQ. CDR3 loop: CASSAGQQETQYF. The CDR3 DNA is TGCGCCAGCAGCGCCGGACAGCAAGAGACCCAGTACTTC.

The genes are TRBV20-1 and TRBJ1-3, with TRBD1 as a possible D gene (6 bases). CDR1 and CDR2 from the germline V gene are DFQATT and SNEGSKA (reference sequence). V shed 2 bases and J shed 1 base, with 12 bases lying between them. The CDR3 sequence is 15 residues long. CDR3 sequence: CSARNQGISGNTIYF. CDR3 DNA sequence: TGCAGTGCTAGAAATCAGGGGATATCTGGAAACACCATATATTTT.

This clonotype was seen more than once but under ten times. The J gene is TRBJ2-1, the V gene TRBV12-3 or TRBV12-4; 9 bases line up with TRBD2. This CDR3 has 15 residues. Losses at the gene ends were 3 bases for V and 3 bases for J; bases not matched to a gene: 3. The CDR3 loop reads CASSLNSGGYNEQFF. CDR3 DNA: TGTGCCAGCAGTTTGAATAGCGGGGGCTACAATGAGCAGTTCTTC.

In DNA form, the CDR3 reads TGTGCCAGCAGTTACGAGGGCGGTTACGAGCAGTACTTC. It translates to CASSYEGGYEQYF. This rearrangement joins TRBV6-5 to TRBJ2-7, with TRBD2 as a possible D gene (5 bases). The germline gives CDR1 MNHEY, CDR2 SVGAGI. V gave up 2 bases and J gave up 4 bases, with 9 bases separating them. This CDR3 has 13 residues.

The chain uses TRBV24-1 and TRBJ1-1, with 7 positions matching TRBD1. Trimming removed 7 bases from V and 3 bases from J; junction bases left unmatched: 10. There are 15 residues in the CDR3. CDR1 is KGHDR and CDR2 is SFDVKD in the germline V gene. The CDR3 DNA is TGTGCCACCAGCAGTCGACAGGGCCCCGACACTGAAGCTTTCTTT. Translating it yields CATSSRQGPDTEAFF.